The present TCR beta chain was sequenced within a study of blood T cell repertoires in COVID-19. This clone was picked up one time. Everyone who took part was roughly 18 to 95 years old, and they came from 20 to 25 US areas. Allocation to cohorts depended on clinical history reported by the participants. TCRdb's copy holds only in-frame clones and misses some; the assay was immunoSEQ multiplex PCR. This sample has 200,000 to 250,000 clones; around nine tenths occur once, and the top ten carry roughly 14%. Trimming took 4 bases from V and 5 from J; bases not matched to a gene: 10. CDR3 length: 15 amino acids. Germline V gives CDR1 MNHEY, CDR2 SMNVEV (reference sequence).

The origin of this receptor is a woman aged 45-65 years with acute COVID-19. Sequencing was done on a sample of PBMCs or T cells enriched from blood (not recorded which). The genes are TRBV27 and TRBJ2-7, with TRBD1 matching 8 bases. The CDR3 is CASSYLGTGLNEQYF. CDR3 nucleotide sequence: TGTGCCAGCAGTTATCTCGGGACAGGCTTGAACGAGCAGTACTTC.